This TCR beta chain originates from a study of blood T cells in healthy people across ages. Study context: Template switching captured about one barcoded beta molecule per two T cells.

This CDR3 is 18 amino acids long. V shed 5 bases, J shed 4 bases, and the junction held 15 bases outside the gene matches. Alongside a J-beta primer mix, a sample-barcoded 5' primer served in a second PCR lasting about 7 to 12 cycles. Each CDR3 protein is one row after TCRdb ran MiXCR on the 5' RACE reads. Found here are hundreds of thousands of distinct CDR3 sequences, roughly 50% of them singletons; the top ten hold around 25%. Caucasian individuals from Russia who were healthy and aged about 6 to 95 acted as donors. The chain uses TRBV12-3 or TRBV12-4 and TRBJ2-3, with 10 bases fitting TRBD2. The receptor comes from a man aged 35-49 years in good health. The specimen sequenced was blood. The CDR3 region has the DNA TGTGCCAGCAGTCCCGGGAGTAGCGGGAGGAATTTTGCAGATACGCAGTATTTT. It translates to CASSPGSSGRNFADTQYF.